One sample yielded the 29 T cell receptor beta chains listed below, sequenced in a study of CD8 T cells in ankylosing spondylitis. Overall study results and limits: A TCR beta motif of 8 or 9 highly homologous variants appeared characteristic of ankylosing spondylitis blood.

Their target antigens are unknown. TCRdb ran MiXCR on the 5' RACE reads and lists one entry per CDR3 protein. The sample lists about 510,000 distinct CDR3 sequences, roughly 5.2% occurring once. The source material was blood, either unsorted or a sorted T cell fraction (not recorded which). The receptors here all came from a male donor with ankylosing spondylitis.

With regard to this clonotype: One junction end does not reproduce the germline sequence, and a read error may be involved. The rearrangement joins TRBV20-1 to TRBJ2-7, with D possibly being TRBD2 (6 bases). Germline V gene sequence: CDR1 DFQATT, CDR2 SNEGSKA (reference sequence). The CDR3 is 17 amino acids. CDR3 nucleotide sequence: TGCTGTGCTAGAGATATGTCGTCGGAACTAGCTAACTACGAGCAGTACTTC. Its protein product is CCARDMSSELANYEQYF.

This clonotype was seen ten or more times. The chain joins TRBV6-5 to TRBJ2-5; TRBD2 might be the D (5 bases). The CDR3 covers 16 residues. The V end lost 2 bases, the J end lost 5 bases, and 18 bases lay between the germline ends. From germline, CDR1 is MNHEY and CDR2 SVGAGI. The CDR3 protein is CASSYTPGSSWETQYF. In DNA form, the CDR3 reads TGTGCCAGCAGTTACACTCCGGGCTCTAGCTGGGAGACCCAGTACTTC.

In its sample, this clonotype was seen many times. The CDR3 sequence is CASSPGLGGGKLFF. Written as DNA, the CDR3 is TGTGCCAGCAGCCCGGGACTGGGAGGAGGAAAACTGTTTTTT. The J gene is TRBJ1-4, the V gene TRBV27; D might be TRBD1 (5 bases). Trimming cost V 6 bases and J 10 bases, with 18 bases left between them. The germline V gene encodes CDR1 MNHEY and CDR2 SMNVEV (reference sequence). The CDR3 contains 14 residues.

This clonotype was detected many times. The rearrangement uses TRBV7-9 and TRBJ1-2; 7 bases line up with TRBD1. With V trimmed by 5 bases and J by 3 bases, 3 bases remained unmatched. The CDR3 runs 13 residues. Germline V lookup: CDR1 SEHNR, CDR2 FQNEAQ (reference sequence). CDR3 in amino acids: CASSQGQYYGYTF. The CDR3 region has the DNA TGTGCCAGCAGCCAGGGACAGTACTATGGCTACACCTTC.

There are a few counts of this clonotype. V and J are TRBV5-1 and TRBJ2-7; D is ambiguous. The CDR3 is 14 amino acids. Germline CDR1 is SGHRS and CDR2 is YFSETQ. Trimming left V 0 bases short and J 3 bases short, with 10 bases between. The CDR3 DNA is TGCGCCAGCAGCTTGGAACCCGATTTCTACGAGCAGTACTTC. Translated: CASSLEPDFYEQYF.

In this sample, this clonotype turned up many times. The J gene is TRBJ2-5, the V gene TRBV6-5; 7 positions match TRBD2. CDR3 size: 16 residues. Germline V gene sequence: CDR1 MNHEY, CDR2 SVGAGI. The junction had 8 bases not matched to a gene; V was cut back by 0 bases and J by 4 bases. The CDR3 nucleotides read TGTGCCAGCAGTTACTCCGGTGGACTAGAGGGAGAGACCCAGTACTTC. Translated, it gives CASSYSGGLEGETQYF.

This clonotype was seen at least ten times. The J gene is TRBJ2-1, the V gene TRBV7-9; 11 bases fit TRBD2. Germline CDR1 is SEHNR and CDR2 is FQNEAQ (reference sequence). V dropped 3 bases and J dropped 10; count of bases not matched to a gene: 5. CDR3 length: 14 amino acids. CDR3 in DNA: TGTGCCAGCAGCTTTAGCGGGGGGGGGCAGGAGCAGTTCTTC. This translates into CASSFSGGGQEQFF.

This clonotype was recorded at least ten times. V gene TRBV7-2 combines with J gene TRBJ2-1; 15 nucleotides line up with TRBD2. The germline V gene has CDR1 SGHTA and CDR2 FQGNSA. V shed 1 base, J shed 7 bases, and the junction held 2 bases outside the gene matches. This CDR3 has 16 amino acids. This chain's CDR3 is CASSLVGTSGRNEQFF. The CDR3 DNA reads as TGTGCCAGCAGCTTAGTGGGGACTAGCGGGAGGAATGAGCAGTTCTTC.

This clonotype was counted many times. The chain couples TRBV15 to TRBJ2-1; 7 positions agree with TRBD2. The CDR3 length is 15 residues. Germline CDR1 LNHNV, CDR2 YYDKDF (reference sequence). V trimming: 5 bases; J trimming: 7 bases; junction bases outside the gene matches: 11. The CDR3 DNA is TGTGCCACCAGCCCGCGGAGGGGAGCGGGAAATGAGCAGTTCTTC. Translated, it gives CATSPRRGAGNEQFF.

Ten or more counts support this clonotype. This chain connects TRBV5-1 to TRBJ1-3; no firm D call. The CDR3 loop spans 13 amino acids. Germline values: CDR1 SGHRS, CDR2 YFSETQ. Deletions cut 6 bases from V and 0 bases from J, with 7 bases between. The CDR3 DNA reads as TGCGCCAGCATACCGGACTCTGGAAACACCATATATTTT. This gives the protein CASIPDSGNTIYF.

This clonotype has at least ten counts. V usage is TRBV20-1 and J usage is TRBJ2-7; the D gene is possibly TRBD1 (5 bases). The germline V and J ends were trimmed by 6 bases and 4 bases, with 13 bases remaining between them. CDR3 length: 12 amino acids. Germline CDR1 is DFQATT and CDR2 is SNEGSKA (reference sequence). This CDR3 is CSAAQTEYEQYF. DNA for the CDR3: TGCAGTGCCGCTCAGACAGAATACGAGCAGTACTTC.

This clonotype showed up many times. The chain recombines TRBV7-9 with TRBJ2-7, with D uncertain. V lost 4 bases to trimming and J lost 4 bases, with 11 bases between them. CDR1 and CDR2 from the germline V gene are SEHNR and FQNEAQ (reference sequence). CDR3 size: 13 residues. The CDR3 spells CASSSTPRYEQYF. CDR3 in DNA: TGTGCCAGCAGCTCAACTCCTCGTTACGAGCAGTACTTC.

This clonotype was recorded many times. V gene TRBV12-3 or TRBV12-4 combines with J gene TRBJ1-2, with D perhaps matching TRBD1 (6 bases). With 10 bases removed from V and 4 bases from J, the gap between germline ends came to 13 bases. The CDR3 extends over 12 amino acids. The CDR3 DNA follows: TGTGCCACTTACAGGGTGGGCTATGGCTACACCTTC. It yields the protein CATYRVGYGYTF.

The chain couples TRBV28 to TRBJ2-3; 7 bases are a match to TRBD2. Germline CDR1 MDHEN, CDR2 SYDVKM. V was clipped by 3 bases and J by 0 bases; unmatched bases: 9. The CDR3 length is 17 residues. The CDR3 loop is CASSLVASGTSTDTQYF. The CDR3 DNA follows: TGTGCCAGCAGTTTGGTAGCTAGCGGTACTAGCACAGATACGCAGTATTTT.

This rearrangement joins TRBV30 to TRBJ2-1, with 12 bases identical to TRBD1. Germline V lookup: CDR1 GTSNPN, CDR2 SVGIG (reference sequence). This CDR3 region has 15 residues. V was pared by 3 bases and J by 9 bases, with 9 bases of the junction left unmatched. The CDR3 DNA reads TGTGCCTGGAGCACCGGGACAGGGGGCTTGAGTGAGCAGTTCTTC. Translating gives CAWSTGTGGLSEQFF.

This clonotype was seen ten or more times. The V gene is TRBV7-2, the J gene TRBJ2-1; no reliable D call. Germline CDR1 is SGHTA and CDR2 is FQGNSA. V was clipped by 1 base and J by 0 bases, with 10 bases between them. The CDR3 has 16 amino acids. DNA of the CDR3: TGTGCCAGCAGCTTAGTTTGGTCCCCCTCCTACAATGAGCAGTTCTTC. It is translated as CASSLVWSPSYNEQFF. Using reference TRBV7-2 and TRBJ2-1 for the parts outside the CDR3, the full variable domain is GAGVSQSPSNKVTEKGKDVELRCDPISGHTALYWYRQSLGQGLEFLIYFQGNSAPDKSGLPSDRFSAERTGGSVSTLTIQRTQQEDSAVYLCASSLVWSPSYNEQFFGPGTRLTVL.

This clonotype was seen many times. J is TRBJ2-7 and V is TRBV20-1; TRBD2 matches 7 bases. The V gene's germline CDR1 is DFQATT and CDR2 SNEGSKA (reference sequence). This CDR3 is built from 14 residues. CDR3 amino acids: CTPRRGLNSYEQYF. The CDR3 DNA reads TGCACTCCCCGGCGGGGACTAAATTCCTACGAGCAGTACTTC.

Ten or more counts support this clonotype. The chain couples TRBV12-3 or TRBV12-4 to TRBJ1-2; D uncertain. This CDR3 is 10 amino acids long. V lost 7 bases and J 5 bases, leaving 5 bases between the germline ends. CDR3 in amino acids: CASTPYGYTF. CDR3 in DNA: TGTGCCAGCACCCCATATGGCTACACCTTC.

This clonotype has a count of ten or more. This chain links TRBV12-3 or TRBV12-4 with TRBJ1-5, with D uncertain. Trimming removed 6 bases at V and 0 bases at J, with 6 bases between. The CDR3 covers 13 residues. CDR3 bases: TGTGCCAGCAGCGAGTATAGCAATCAGCCCCAGCATTTT. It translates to CASSEYSNQPQHF.

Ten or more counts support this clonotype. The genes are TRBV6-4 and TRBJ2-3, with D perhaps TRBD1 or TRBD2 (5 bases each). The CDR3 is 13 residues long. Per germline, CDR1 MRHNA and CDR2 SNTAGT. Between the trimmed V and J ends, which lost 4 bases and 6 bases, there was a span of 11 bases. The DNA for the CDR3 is TGTGCCAGCAGTGCGCGGTGGGGGGATACGCAGTATTTT. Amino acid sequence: CASSARWGDTQYF.

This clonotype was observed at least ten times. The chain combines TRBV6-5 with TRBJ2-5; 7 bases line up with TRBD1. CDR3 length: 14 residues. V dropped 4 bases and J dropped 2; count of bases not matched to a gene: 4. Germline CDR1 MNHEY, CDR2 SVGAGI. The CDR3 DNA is TGTGCCAGCAGTTTGGGGACAGCTCAAGAGACCCAGTACTTC. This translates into CASSLGTAQETQYF.

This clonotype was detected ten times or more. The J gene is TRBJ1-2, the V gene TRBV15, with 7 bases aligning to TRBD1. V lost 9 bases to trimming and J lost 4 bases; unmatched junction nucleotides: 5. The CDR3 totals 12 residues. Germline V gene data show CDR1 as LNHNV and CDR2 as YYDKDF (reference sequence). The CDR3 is CATSRDSYGYTF. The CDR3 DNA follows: TGTGCCACTTCGAGGGACAGCTATGGCTACACCTTC.

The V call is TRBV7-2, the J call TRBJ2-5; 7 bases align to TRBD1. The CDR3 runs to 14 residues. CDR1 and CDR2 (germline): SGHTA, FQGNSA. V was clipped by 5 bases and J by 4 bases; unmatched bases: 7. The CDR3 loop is CASSPGQVPETQYF. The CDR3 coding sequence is TGTGCCAGCAGCCCTGGACAGGTTCCAGAGACCCAGTACTTC.

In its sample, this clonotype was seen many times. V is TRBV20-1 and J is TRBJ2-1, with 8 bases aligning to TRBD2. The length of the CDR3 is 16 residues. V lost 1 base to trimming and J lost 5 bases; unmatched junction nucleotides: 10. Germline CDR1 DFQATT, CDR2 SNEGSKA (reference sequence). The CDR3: CSARASASGYHNEQFF. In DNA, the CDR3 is TGCAGTGCTAGAGCCTCAGCTAGCGGGTATCACAATGAGCAGTTCTTC.

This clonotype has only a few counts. CDR3 sequence (DNA): TGTGCCAGCAGCCCTTTGAGCGGGACCTTCTACGAGCAGTACTTC. Translating it yields CASSPLSGTFYEQYF. The chain uses TRBV6-2 or TRBV6-3 and TRBJ2-7; 7 nucleotides match TRBD2. Germline V lookup: CDR1 MNHEY, CDR2 SVGEGT. This CDR3 contains 15 residues. Trimming removed 6 bases from V and 3 bases from J; junction bases left unmatched: 11.

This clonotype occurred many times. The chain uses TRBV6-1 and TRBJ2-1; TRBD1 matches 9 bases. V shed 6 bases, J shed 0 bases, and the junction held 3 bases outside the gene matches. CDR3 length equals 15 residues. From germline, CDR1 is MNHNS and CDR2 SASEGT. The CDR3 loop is CASRVQGASYNEQFF. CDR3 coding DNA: TGTGCCAGCAGAGTACAGGGGGCCTCCTACAATGAGCAGTTCTTC.

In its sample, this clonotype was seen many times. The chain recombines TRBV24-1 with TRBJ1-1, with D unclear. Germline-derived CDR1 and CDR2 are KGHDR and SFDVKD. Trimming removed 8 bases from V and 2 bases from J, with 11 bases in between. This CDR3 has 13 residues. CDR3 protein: CATIGPGNTEAFF. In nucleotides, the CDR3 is TGTGCCACCATCGGGCCGGGAAACACTGAAGCTTTCTTT.

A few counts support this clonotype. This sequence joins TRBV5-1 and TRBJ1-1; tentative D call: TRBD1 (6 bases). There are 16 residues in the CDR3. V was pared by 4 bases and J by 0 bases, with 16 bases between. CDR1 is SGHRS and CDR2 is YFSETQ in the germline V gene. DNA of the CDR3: TGCGCCAGCAGCCGTAGGACCGGGACACTGAACACTGAAGCTTTCTTT. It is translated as CASSRRTGTLNTEAFF. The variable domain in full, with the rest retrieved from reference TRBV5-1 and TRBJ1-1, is KAGVTQTPRYLIKTRGQQVTLSCSPISGHRSVSWYQQTPGQGLQFLFEYFSETQRNKGNFPGRFSGRQFSNSRSEMNVSTLELGDSALYLCASSRRTGTLNTEAFFGQGTRLTVV.

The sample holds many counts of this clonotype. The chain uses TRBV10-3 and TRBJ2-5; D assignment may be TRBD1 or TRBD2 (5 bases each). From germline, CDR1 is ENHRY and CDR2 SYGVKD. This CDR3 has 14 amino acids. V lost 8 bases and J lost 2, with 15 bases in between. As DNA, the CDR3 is TGTGCCATCGCGAGGGGTACCCCTCAAGAGACCCAGTACTTC. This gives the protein CAIARGTPQETQYF.